Sequencing of this T cell receptor beta chain was carried out in a study of blood T cells in healthy people across ages. Notes on this clonotype: Its antigen is currently unknown.

This CDR3 has 13 amino acids. Germline V gene lookup returns CDR1 SGHNT and CDR2 YENEEA. V was clipped by 4 bases and J by 2 bases, with 5 bases between them. Sample-barcoded 5' priming and a J-beta primer mix drove a second PCR of roughly 7 to 11 cycles. TCRdb reprocessed the 5' RACE reads via MiXCR and lists one record per CDR3 protein. In the table there are hundreds of thousands of distinct CDR3 sequences, around 50% of which are singletons. General study results and limits: With naive T cell percentage, TCR beta diversity showed a strong correlation.

The V call is TRBV11-3, the J call TRBJ2-2; D not resolved. Sequenced: blood. The TCR originated in a man aged 35-49 years in good health. The CDR3 region has the DNA TGTGCCAGCAGCTGGGAAAACACCGGGGAGCTGTTTTTT. Its protein is CASSWENTGELFF.